This TCR beta chain derives from a study of cytomegalovirus exposure and HLA in healthy donors. Study-wide context: Among 150 million to 200 million T cells, an earlier analysis found around 100 million unique TCR beta sequences.

V dropped 0 bases and J dropped 7 bases, with 16 bases sitting between them. Per germline, CDR1 SGDLS and CDR2 YYNGEE. The CDR3 runs to 15 residues. The PCR employed 60 Vbeta primers together with 13 Jbeta primers. Assay: immunoSEQ multiplex PCR; the TCRdb copy retains only in-frame clones and omits some. The sample contains over 45,000 clones, approximately 85% of which appear only once. The clonotype was recovered from a boy aged 10-17 years in good health and CMV-seropositive. This chain links TRBV9 with TRBJ1-1; D is perhaps TRBD1 (5 bases). Specimen: PBMCs. The CDR3 nucleotides are TGTGCCAGCAGCGTAGACTTCCAGGGTATCGGTGAAGCTTTCTTT. It translates to CASSVDFQGIGEAFF.